Below, 13 T cell receptor beta chains from the same sample are listed, as sequenced in a study of cytomegalovirus exposure and HLA in healthy donors. 13 Jbeta primers and 60 Vbeta primers were used for the PCR. Produced via immunoSEQ multiplex PCR; TCRdb's table is partial and in-frame only. The sample lists about 100,000 clones; around 80% were seen once. The sample taken for sequencing was PBMCs. All receptors derive from a young man in good health and CMV-seronegative.

This sequence joins TRBV12-5 and TRBJ1-1; D is perhaps TRBD1 (6 bases). Germline V CDR1 and CDR2: LGHNT, FRNRAP. The CDR3 totals 15 residues. V lost 6 bases and J lost 4, with 18 bases in between. The CDR3 spells CASGPARGGSTEAFF. CDR3 nucleotides: TGTGCTAGTGGGCCAGCCCGAGGGGGAAGCACTGAAGCTTTCTTT. Full variable domain (rest looked up from reference TRBV12-5 and TRBJ1-1): DARVTQTPRHKVTEMGQEVTMRCQPILGHNTVFWYRQTMMQGLELLAYFRNRAPLDDSGMPKDRFSAEMPDATLATLKIQPSEPRDSAVYFCASGPARGGSTEAFFGQGTRLTVV.

The sample holds one count of this clone. The chain recombines TRBV7-2 with TRBJ2-7; no firm D call. The CDR3 sequence is 15 residues long. V dropped 2 bases and J dropped 5 bases, with 16 bases sitting between them. Germline values: CDR1 SGHTA, CDR2 FQGNSA. CDR3 bases: TGTGCCAGCAGCTTAAGGTGGCAGGCGTTGCACGAGCAGTACTTC. Encoded protein: CASSLRWQALHEQYF.

The chain employs TRBV5-6 and TRBJ2-7, with TRBD1 identical over 9 bases. V shed 2 bases, J shed 11 bases, and the junction held 14 bases outside the gene matches. The CDR3 length is 15 residues. Germline CDR1 SGHDT, CDR2 YYEEEE. The CDR3 reads CASSFRDREILSKYF. The CDR3 region has the DNA TGTGCCAGCAGCTTCCGGGACAGGGAAATTCTTTCTAAGTACTTC.

This chain links TRBV15 with TRBJ1-4, with a possible D match to TRBD1 (5 bases). This CDR3 has 14 amino acids. Trimming cost V 5 bases and J 4 bases, with 11 bases left between them. Germline CDR1 and CDR2: LNHNV and YYDKDF (reference sequence). Here the CDR3 DNA reads TGTGCCACCAGCCAGGGCGGAAATAATGAAAAACTGTTTTTT. It codes for CATSQGGNNEKLFF.

This clone was detected a few times. The chain carries TRBV4-3 and TRBJ1-4, with a weak D call TRBD1 (5 bases). The CDR3 runs 15 residues. V was cut by 0 bases and J by 3 bases, with 8 bases left in between. The germline V gene has CDR1 LGHNA and CDR2 YSLEER. CDR3 sequence: CASSQDWGANEKLFF. The CDR3 bases are TGCGCCAGCAGCCAAGATTGGGGGGCTAATGAAAAACTGTTTTTT.

This chain uses TRBV9 with TRBJ2-1, with a weak D call TRBD2 (6 bases). Germline V lookup: CDR1 SGDLS, CDR2 YYNGEE. V was cut by 4 bases and J by 5 bases, with 10 bases left in between. CDR3 length equals 13 residues. DNA of the CDR3: TGTGCCAGCAGCCCCGGGAGCCACAATGAGCAGTTCTTC. Translating it yields CASSPGSHNEQFF.

The gene calls are TRBV9 and TRBJ2-1; the match to TRBD2 covers 12 bases. V gave up 4 bases and J gave up 1 base; unmatched junction bases: 3. CDR1 is SGDLS, CDR2 YYNGEE, per germline. The CDR3 length is 16 residues. Written as DNA, the CDR3 is TGTGCCAGCAGCAAGACTAGCGGGGGTTCCTACAATGAGCAGTTCTTC. Amino acid sequence: CASSKTSGGSYNEQFF.

The chain links TRBV2 to TRBJ1-4; 7 nucleotides align to TRBD1. V shed 6 bases and J 8 bases; nucleotides not matched to a gene: 0. CDR1 and CDR2 from the germline V gene are SNHLY and FYNNEI. The CDR3 is 11 residues long. CDR3 protein: CASRDREKLFF. The CDR3 DNA is TGTGCCAGCAGGGACAGGGAAAAACTGTTTTTT.

The chain has TRBV25-1 and TRBJ2-3; no reliable D call. In germline, CDR1 is MGHDK, CDR2 SYGVNS. V was trimmed by 2 bases and J by 1 base, leaving 10 bases between them. The CDR3 has 15 amino acids. The CDR3 region is CASSEEDPRTDTQYF. The CDR3 nucleotides read TGTGCCAGCAGTGAAGAGGATCCCCGCACAGATACGCAGTATTTT.

CDR3 amino acids: CASSQPWEAFTEAFF. The CDR3 DNA sequence: TGCGCCAGCAGCCAGCCATGGGAGGCTTTCACTGAAGCTTTCTTT. This chain joins TRBV4-1 and TRBJ1-1, with D uncertain. V lost 3 bases and J 4 bases, leaving 15 bases between the germline ends. The CDR3 is made up of 15 amino acids. CDR1 and CDR2 (germline): MGHRA, YSYEKL.

The gene calls are TRBV19 and TRBJ1-2, with TRBD1 matching 7 bases. Germline loops: CDR1 LNHDA, CDR2 SQIVND (reference sequence). This CDR3 has 13 residues. After removal of 5 bases from V and 3 bases from J, the junction contained 3 bases not matched to a gene. Written as DNA, the CDR3 is TGTGCCAGTAGTCCAGACAGGGACTATGGCTACACCTTC. It specifies CASSPDRDYGYTF.

The rearrangement uses TRBV5-1 and TRBJ1-4, with a possible D match to TRBD1 (5 bases). There are 15 residues in the CDR3. The V gene lost 2 bases and the J gene lost 1 base, with 9 bases spanning the gap. In germline, CDR1 is SGHRS, CDR2 YFSETQ. The DNA for the CDR3 is TGCGCCAGCAGCTTTCTAGGGGAAACTAATGAAAAACTGTTTTTT. Its protein product is CASSFLGETNEKLFF.

This clone came up once. J is TRBJ2-2 and V is TRBV27; 7 bases align to TRBD1. V lost 6 bases, J lost 1 base, and 17 bases stayed unmatched. Germline CDR1 MNHEY, CDR2 SMNVEV (reference sequence). CDR3 length equals 19 residues. CDR3 nucleotide sequence: TGTGCCAGCAGGGAACAGACAGGGATCCCTGTCGAGAACACCGGGGAGCTGTTTTTT. Protein product: CASREQTGIPVENTGELFF.